The sample holds one count of the clone carrying this T cell receptor (beta chain). The data were produced by immunoSEQ multiplex PCR, yet TCRdb's version contains in-frame clones alone and is incomplete. The sample consists of 10,000 to 13,000 clones, approximately 94% of them appearing once. The CDR3 is made up of 16 amino acids. Germline V gene data show CDR1 as SQVTM and CDR2 as ANQGSEA. V gave up 1 base and J gave up 7 bases; unmatched junction bases: 12. The data were taken from a study of technical replicates of blood from several donors. The chain employs TRBV29-1 and TRBJ1-4; TRBD1 matches 7 bases. Sequenced sample: PBMCs. This receptor was obtained from a human donor in good health. The CDR3 bases are TGCAGCGTTGAAGTCCCGACAGGGCTGATGGGTGAAAAACTGTTTTTT. This codes for CSVEVPTGLMGEKLFF.